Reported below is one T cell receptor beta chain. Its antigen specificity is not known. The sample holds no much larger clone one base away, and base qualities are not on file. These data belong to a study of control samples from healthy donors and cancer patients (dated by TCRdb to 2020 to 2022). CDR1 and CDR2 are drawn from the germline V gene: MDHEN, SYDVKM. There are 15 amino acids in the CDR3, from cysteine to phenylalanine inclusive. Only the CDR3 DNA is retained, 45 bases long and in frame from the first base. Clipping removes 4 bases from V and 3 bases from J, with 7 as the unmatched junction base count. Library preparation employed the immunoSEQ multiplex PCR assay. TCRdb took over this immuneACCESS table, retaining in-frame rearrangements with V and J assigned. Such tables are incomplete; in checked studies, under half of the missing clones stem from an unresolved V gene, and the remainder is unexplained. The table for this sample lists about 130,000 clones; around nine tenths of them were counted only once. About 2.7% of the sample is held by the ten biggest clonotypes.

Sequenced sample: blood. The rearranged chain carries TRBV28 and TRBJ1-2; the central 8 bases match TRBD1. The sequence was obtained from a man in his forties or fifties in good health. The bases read TGTGCCAGCAGTTCCGTTGGACAGGGTCACTATGGCTACACCTTC. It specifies CASSSVGQGHYGYTF.